This TCR beta chain came from a study of control samples from healthy donors and cancer patients. CDR3 length: 14 residues. In germline, CDR1 is LNHNV, CDR2 YYDKDF (reference sequence). Trimming removed 2 bases at V and 0 bases at J, with 8 bases between. Profiled with immunoSEQ multiplex PCR; TCRdb holds only in-frame clones, not every one. In the table there are about 50,000 clones, about 93% of which are singletons. This chain joins TRBV15 and TRBJ2-7, with a possible D match to TRBD1 (6 bases). This clonotype was obtained from a woman aged 45 to 65 with head and neck cancer. Input material: PBMCs. The CDR3 DNA sequence: TGTGCCACCAGCAGACAGGGGAGCTCCTACGAGCAGTACTTC. Translated, it gives CATSRQGSSYEQYF.